This T cell receptor beta chain was identified in a study of T cells in Graves' hyperthyroidism and ophthalmopathy. The CDR3 spans 15 residues. V shed 6 bases and J 3 bases; nucleotides not matched to a gene: 10. On this clonotype: Its antigen is unknown.

Study-wide results and limits: Ophthalmopathy prediction by the model preceded onset by a median roughly 6 months.

Amplified TCR beta CDR3 regions derived from RNA transcripts. First-round RT-PCR targeting the TCR CDR3 was performed with the HTBI primer set. A single record per CDR3 protein comes from TCRdb applying MiXCR to the multiplex PCR reads. The table records approximately 600,000 distinct CDR3 sequences, roughly 20% of them present only once. The origin of this receptor is a man aged 25 to 40 with Graves' ophthalmopathy. Material for sequencing was blood. The V and J genes are TRBV12-3 or TRBV12-4 and TRBJ2-7; 8 positions agree with TRBD2. The chain's CDR3 is CASSFSGRAVYEQYF. Here the CDR3 DNA reads TGTGCCAGCAGCTTTTCCGGGAGGGCCGTCTACGAGCAGTACTTC.